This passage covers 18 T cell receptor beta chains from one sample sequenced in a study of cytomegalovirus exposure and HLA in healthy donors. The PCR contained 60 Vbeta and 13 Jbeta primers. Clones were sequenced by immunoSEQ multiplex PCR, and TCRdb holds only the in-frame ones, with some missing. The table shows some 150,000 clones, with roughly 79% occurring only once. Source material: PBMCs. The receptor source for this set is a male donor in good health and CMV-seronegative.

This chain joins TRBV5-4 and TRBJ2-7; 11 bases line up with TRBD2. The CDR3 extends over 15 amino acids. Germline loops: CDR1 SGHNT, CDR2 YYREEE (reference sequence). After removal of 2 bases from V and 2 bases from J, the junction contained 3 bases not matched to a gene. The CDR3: CASSLPGLAAYEQYF. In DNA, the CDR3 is TGTGCCAGCAGCTTACCGGGACTAGCGGCCTACGAGCAGTACTTC.

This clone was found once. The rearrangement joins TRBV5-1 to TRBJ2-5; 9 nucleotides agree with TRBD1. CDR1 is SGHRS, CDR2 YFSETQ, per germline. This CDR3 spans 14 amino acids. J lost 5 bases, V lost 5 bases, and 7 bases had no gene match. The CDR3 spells CASSWGQGRETQYF. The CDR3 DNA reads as TGCGCCAGCAGTTGGGGACAGGGAAGGGAGACCCAGTACTTC.

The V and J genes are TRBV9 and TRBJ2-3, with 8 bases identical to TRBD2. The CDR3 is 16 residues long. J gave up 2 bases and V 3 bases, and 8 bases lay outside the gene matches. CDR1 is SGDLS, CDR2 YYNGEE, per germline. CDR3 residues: CASSAISGVNTDTQYF. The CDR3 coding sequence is TGTGCCAGCAGCGCCATTAGCGGGGTTAACACAGATACGCAGTATTTT. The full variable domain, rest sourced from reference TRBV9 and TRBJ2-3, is DSGVTQTPKHLITATGQRVTLRCSPRSGDLSVYWYQQSLDQGLQFLIQYYNGEERAKGNILERFSAQQFPDLHSELNLSSLELGDSALYFCASSAISGVNTDTQYFGPGTRLTVL.

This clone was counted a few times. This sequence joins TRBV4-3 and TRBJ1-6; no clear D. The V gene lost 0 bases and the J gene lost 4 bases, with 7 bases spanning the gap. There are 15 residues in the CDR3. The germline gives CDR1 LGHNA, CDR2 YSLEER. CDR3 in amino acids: CASSQDTGYNSPLHF. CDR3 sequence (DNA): TGCGCCAGCAGCCAAGATACGGGGTATAATTCACCCCTCCACTTT.

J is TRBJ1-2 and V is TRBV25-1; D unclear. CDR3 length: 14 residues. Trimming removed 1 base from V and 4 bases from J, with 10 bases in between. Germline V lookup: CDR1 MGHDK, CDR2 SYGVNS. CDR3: CASSEFMTPYGYTF. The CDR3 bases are TGTGCCAGCAGTGAATTTATGACACCCTATGGCTACACCTTC.

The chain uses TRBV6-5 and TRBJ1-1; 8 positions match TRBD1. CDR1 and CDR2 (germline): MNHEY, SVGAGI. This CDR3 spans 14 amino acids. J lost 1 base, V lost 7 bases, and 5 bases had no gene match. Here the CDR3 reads CASTSTGANTEAFF. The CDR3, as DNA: TGTGCCAGCACTTCGACAGGGGCGAACACTGAAGCTTTCTTT.

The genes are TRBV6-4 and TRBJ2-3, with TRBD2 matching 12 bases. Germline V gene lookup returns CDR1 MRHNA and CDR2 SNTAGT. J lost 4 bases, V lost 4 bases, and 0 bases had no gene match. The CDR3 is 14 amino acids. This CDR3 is CASSGTSGADTQYF. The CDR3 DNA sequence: TGTGCCAGCAGTGGGACTAGCGGGGCAGATACGCAGTATTTT.

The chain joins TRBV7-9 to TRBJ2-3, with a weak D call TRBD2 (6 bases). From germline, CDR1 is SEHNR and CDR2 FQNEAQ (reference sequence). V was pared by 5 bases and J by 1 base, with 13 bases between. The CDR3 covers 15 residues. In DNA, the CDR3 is TGTGCCAGCAGCCCTACTGGCGGGGGCACAGATACGCAGTATTTT. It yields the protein CASSPTGGGTDTQYF.

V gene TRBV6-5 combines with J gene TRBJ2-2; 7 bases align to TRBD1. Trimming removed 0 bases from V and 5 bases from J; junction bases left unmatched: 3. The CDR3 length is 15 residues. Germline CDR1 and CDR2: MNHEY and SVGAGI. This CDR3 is CASSYSGQLTGELFF. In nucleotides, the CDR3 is TGTGCCAGCAGTTACTCGGGACAGCTAACCGGGGAGCTGTTTTTT.

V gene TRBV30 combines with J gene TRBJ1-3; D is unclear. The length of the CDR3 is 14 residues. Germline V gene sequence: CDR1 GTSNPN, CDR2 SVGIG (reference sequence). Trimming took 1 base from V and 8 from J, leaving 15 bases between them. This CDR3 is CAWSGSAGRHTIYF. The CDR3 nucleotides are TGTGCCTGGAGTGGTTCGGCAGGCCGGCACACCATATATTTT.

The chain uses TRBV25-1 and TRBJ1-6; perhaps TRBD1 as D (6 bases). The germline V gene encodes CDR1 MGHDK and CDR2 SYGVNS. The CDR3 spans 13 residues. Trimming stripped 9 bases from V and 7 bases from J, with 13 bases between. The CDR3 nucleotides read TGTGCCAGTGGGCAGGGGAACAATTCACCCCTCCACTTT. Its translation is CASGQGNNSPLHF. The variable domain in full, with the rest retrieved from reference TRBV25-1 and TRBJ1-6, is EADIYQTPRYLVIGTGKKITLECSQTMGHDKMYWYQQDPGMELHLIHYSYGVNSTEKGDLSSESTVSRIRTEHFPLTLESARPSHTSQYLCASGQGNNSPLHFGNGTRLTVT.

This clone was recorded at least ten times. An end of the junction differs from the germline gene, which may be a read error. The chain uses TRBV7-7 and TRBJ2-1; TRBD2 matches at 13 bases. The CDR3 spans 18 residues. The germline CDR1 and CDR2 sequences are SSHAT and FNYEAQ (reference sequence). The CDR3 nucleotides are TGTGCTAGCAGCCCGATCCGGACTAGCGGGGGAACCTACAATGAGCAGTTCTTC. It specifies CASSPIRTSGGTYNEQFF.

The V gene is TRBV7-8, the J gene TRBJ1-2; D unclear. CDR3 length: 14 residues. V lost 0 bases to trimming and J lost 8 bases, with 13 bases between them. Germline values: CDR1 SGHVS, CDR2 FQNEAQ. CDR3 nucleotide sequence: TGTGCCAGCAGCTTAGCGATAGTAGGGAGGGGCTACACCTTC. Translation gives CASSLAIVGRGYTF. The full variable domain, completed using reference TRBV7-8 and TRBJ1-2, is GAGVSQSPRYKVAKRGQDVALRCDPISGHVSLFWYQQALGQGPEFLTYFQNEAQLDKSGLPSDRFFAERPEGSVSTLKIQRTQQEDSAVYLCASSLAIVGRGYTFGSGTRLTVV.

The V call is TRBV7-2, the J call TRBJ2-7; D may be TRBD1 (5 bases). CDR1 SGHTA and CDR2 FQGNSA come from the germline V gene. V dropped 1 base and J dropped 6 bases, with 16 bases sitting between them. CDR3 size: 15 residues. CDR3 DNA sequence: TGTGCCAGCAGCTTAGACCCGAGTAGGGGTCGCGAGCAGTACTTC. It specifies CASSLDPSRGREQYF.

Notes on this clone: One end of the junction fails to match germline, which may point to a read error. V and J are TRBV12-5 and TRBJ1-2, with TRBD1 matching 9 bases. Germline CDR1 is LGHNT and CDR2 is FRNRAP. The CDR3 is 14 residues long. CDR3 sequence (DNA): TGTGCTAGTGGCTTGGGACAGGGATTAGTCGGCTACACCTTC. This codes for CASGLGQGLVGYTF.

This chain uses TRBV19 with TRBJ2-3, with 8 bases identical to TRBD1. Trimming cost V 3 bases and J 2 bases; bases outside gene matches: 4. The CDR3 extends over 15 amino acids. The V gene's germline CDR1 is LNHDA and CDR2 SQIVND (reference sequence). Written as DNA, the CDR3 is TGTGCCAGTAGTATCAACAGGGGGGACACAGATACGCAGTATTTT. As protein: CASSINRGDTDTQYF.

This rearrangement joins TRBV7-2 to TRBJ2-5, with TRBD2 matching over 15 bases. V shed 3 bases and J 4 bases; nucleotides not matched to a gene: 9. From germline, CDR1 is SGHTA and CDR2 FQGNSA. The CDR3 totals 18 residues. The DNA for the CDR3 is TGTGCCAGCAGCTTCGGACTAGCGGGGGGGCAGGTCATAGAGACCCAGTACTTC. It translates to CASSFGLAGGQVIETQYF.

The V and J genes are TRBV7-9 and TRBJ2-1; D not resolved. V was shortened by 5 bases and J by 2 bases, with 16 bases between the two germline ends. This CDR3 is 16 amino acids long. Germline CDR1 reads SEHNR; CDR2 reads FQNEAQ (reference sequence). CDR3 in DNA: TGTGCCAGCAGCCAAAGCAATAGTCAGGCCTACAATGAGCAGTTCTTC. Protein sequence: CASSQSNSQAYNEQFF.